This T cell receptor beta chain was sequenced in a study of cytomegalovirus exposure and HLA in healthy donors. Overall study context: Early released data comprised some 85 million unique TCRs from HLA-typed donors.

This CDR3 contains 14 residues. With 7 bases removed from V and 5 bases from J, the gap between germline ends came to 16 bases. Germline values: CDR1 SGHRS, CDR2 YFSETQ. In the PCR, 60 Vbeta and 13 Jbeta primers were used. Using immunoSEQ multiplex PCR, the repertoire was profiled, and TCRdb retains in-frame clones only, with some absent. This sample has 140,000 or so clones, with around 86% found just once. General study findings and limits: Among the sequence variants, a highly shared cluster was likely an artifact of sequencing.

This clone has a single count. Its antigen is as yet unknown. The receptor was derived from a female donor in good health and CMV-seronegative. This chain connects TRBV5-1 to TRBJ2-1; maybe TRBD2 (6 bases). Sequencing was performed on PBMCs. CDR3 nucleotides: TGCGCCAGCCAGGCACGGGAGTCCCACAATGAGCAGTTCTTC. Residues: CASQARESHNEQFF.